These 24 T cell receptor beta chains originate from one sample sequenced in a study of cytomegalovirus exposure and HLA in healthy donors. The PCR used 60 Vbeta and 13 Jbeta primers. Profiled with immunoSEQ multiplex PCR; TCRdb holds only in-frame clones, not every one. The data contain over 110,000 clones, around three quarters of them singletons. The sequenced sample consisted of PBMCs. Source of these receptors: a woman between 35 and 50 years old in good health and CMV-seropositive.

The gene calls are TRBV5-1 and TRBJ2-7, with D maybe TRBD2 (6 bases). Between the trimmed V and J ends, which lost 2 bases and 1 base, there was a span of 13 bases. CDR3 length: 15 amino acids. Germline V lookup: CDR1 SGHRS, CDR2 YFSETQ. The CDR3 is CASSLGGTGSYEQYF. Written as DNA, the CDR3 is TGCGCCAGCAGCTTAGGAGGGACCGGGTCCTACGAGCAGTACTTC.

The chain combines TRBV5-1 with TRBJ2-3; 14 bases line up with TRBD2. Germline assignment: CDR1 SGHRS and CDR2 YFSETQ. With V trimmed by 3 bases and J by 1 base, 10 bases remained unmatched. CDR3 length: 19 residues. CDR3 DNA: TGCGCCAGCAGCTCTCCGACTAGCGGGAGGGTGTTTCGCACAGATACGCAGTATTTT. Amino acid sequence: CASSSPTSGRVFRTDTQYF.

The V call is TRBV7-8, the J call TRBJ1-1; tentative D call: TRBD1 (6 bases). CDR1 is SGHVS and CDR2 is FQNEAQ in the germline V gene. V lost 5 bases to trimming and J lost 3 bases, with 22 bases between them. The CDR3 has 17 residues. The CDR3 reads CASSPRAVNRADTEAFF. Here the CDR3 DNA reads TGTGCCAGCAGCCCTCGAGCTGTAAACAGGGCTGACACTGAAGCTTTCTTT.

This rearrangement joins TRBV7-8 to TRBJ2-7; 7 nucleotides agree with TRBD2. J gave up 7 bases and V 0 bases, and 9 bases lay outside the gene matches. Per the germline V gene, CDR1 is SGHVS and CDR2 is FQNEAQ. The CDR3 extends over 15 amino acids. The CDR3: CASSLATGLVGEQYF. CDR3 in DNA: TGTGCCAGCAGCTTAGCCACCGGACTAGTGGGTGAGCAGTACTTC.

The rearrangement joins TRBV7-3 to TRBJ2-6, with D perhaps matching TRBD1 (6 bases). The CDR3 covers 17 residues. Germline loops: CDR1 SGHTA, CDR2 FQGTGA. The V gene lost 5 bases and the J gene lost 0 bases, with 14 bases spanning the gap. As DNA, the CDR3 is TGTGCCAGCAGCATGCATACAGGGTTCTCTGGGGCCAACGTCCTGACTTTC. Its translation is CASSMHTGFSGANVLTF. Full variable domain (rest looked up from reference TRBV7-3 and TRBJ2-6): GAGVSQTPSNKVTEKGKYVELRCDPISGHTALYWYRQSLGQGPEFLIYFQGTGAADDSGLPNDRFFAVRPEGSVSTLKIQRTERGDSAVYLCASSMHTGFSGANVLTFGAGSRLTVL.

This clone was counted once. This chain uses TRBV2 with TRBJ2-2; D may be TRBD2 (6 bases). Deletions cut 5 bases from V and 1 base from J, with 8 bases between. In germline, CDR1 is SNHLY, CDR2 FYNNEI. The CDR3 length is 14 residues. CDR3: CASSLARNTGELFF. In DNA, the CDR3 is TGTGCCAGCAGTCTAGCGAGGAACACCGGGGAGCTGTTTTTT.

The chain recombines TRBV5-1 with TRBJ2-5; TRBD2 matches at 8 bases. Germline-derived CDR1 and CDR2 are SGHRS and YFSETQ. The length of the CDR3 is 14 residues. The junction had 7 bases not matched to a gene; V was cut back by 6 bases and J by 3 bases. In DNA form, the CDR3 reads TGCGCCAGCACACGAAGAGCGGGAGAAGAGACCCAGTACTTC. It specifies CASTRRAGEETQYF.

This clone was counted only a few times. The chain is built from TRBV5-1 and TRBJ2-1, with 7 positions matching TRBD1. Trimming at V came to 0 bases and at J to 6 bases, leaving 3 bases not matched to a gene. CDR1 and CDR2 (germline): SGHRS, YFSETQ. The CDR3 extends over 14 amino acids. CDR3 sequence: CASSLGTGSNEQFF. The CDR3 DNA is TGCGCCAGCAGCTTGGGGACAGGTTCCAATGAGCAGTTCTTC.

V and J are TRBV30 and TRBJ2-7; perhaps TRBD1 as D (5 bases). CDR1 GTSNPN and CDR2 SVGIG come from the germline V gene (reference sequence). This CDR3 is 15 amino acids long. V lost 0 bases to trimming and J lost 4 bases, with 16 bases between them. In DNA, the CDR3 is TGTGCCTGGAGTGTGGCTGTCGGCAGGGAATACGAGCAGTACTTC. Its translation: CAWSVAVGREYEQYF.

The CDR3 reads CSVLWEGNEQFF. DNA of the CDR3: TGCAGCGTCCTCTGGGAGGGAAATGAGCAGTTCTTC. V and J are TRBV29-1 and TRBJ2-1, with 7 bases fitting TRBD2. CDR1 and CDR2 (germline): SQVTM, ANQGSEA. The CDR3 runs to 12 residues. V shed 6 bases, J shed 7 bases, and the junction held 6 bases outside the gene matches.

This rearrangement joins TRBV27 to TRBJ1-2; 7 nucleotides agree with TRBD1. The CDR3 length is 15 residues. Germline V gene data show CDR1 as MNHEY and CDR2 as SMNVEV (reference sequence). J was trimmed by 5 bases and V by 4 bases; bases with no gene match: 10. CDR3 sequence: CASSSQGRTTYGYTF. In DNA form, the CDR3 reads TGTGCCAGCAGTTCACAGGGGCGAACGACATATGGCTACACCTTC.

The chain couples TRBV7-8 to TRBJ2-2, with 7 bases aligning to TRBD2. The CDR3 length is 18 residues. V dropped 1 base and J dropped 6; count of bases not matched to a gene: 14. Germline V CDR1 and CDR2: SGHVS, FQNEAQ. The CDR3 spells CASSLELTGRPPAGELFF. In nucleotides, the CDR3 is TGTGCCAGCAGCTTAGAGCTAACCGGGAGGCCTCCAGCCGGGGAGCTGTTTTTT.

CDR3 bases: TGCGCCAGCAGCTTGGCCCCCGGAGGGCCTGACATTCAGTACTTC. This gives the protein CASSLAPGGPDIQYF. This rearrangement joins TRBV5-1 to TRBJ2-4, with D tentatively TRBD2 (6 bases). The V end was cut by 0 bases, the J end by 8 bases, with 15 bases between. This CDR3 contains 15 residues. Germline V gene sequence: CDR1 SGHRS, CDR2 YFSETQ.

This clone has only a few counts. V gene TRBV7-3 combines with J gene TRBJ2-3, with 12 nucleotides matching TRBD2. This CDR3 is built from 15 residues. Germline V gene sequence: CDR1 SGHTA, CDR2 FQGTGA. V was pared by 4 bases and J by 4 bases, with 3 bases of the junction left unmatched. For the CDR3, the DNA is TGTGCCAGCAGCTCTAGCGGGAGGGCCTCAGATACGCAGTATTTT. Translated: CASSSSGRASDTQYF.

This chain connects TRBV30 to TRBJ2-7; 8 nucleotides match TRBD2. Germline V lookup: CDR1 GTSNPN, CDR2 SVGIG (reference sequence). V trimming: 5 bases; J trimming: 4 bases; junction bases outside the gene matches: 4. The CDR3 length is 12 residues. The CDR3 coding sequence is TGTGCCTGGCAGCGGGAGACGTACGAGCAGTACTTC. Residues: CAWQRETYEQYF.

The chain uses TRBV7-2 and TRBJ1-3, with D possibly TRBD1 on 5 matching bases. The germline V gene has CDR1 SGHTA and CDR2 FQGNSA. This CDR3 has 14 residues. Trimming cost V 1 base and J 5 bases, with 9 bases left between them. CDR3 DNA sequence: TGTGCCAGCAGCTTAGGGGTGGGGCGAAACACCATATATTTT. Protein: CASSLGVGRNTIYF.

V usage is TRBV29-1 and J usage is TRBJ2-3; D is possibly TRBD2 (6 bases). Germline V CDR1 and CDR2: SQVTM, ANQGSEA. CDR3 size: 13 residues. Deletions cut 4 bases from V and 2 bases from J, with 10 bases between. The CDR3 DNA sequence: TGCAGCGTTGTCGGGAGTCCCACAGATACGCAGTATTTT. The encoded protein is CSVVGSPTDTQYF.

The chain has TRBV29-1 and TRBJ2-2; TRBD1 matches 10 bases. This CDR3 is built from 14 residues. V dropped 7 bases and J dropped 7; count of bases not matched to a gene: 9. Germline V gene sequence: CDR1 SQVTM, CDR2 ANQGSEA. The CDR3 is CSALRQGADGELFF. Here the CDR3 DNA reads TGCAGCGCCCTGCGACAGGGGGCAGACGGGGAGCTGTTTTTT.

The DNA of the CDR3 is TGTGCCAGCAGCTTAGTCGGGACTAGTGGCTACAATGAGCAGTTCTTC. It yields the protein CASSLVGTSGYNEQFF. The gene calls are TRBV7-2 and TRBJ2-1; 8 bases map to TRBD2. V trimming: 1 base; J trimming: 3 bases; junction bases outside the gene matches: 5. This CDR3 region has 16 residues. Germline V lookup: CDR1 SGHTA, CDR2 FQGNSA. Looking up the rest from reference TRBV7-2 and TRBJ2-1 gives the full variable domain: GAGVSQSPSNKVTEKGKDVELRCDPISGHTALYWYRQSLGQGLEFLIYFQGNSAPDKSGLPSDRFSAERTGGSVSTLTIQRTQQEDSAVYLCASSLVGTSGYNEQFFGPGTRLTVL.

The chain links TRBV11-2 to TRBJ2-7, with 12 bases that match TRBD2. The V gene's germline CDR1 is SGHAT and CDR2 FQNNGV. CDR3 length: 18 amino acids. Unmatched junction bases numbered 10, after V lost 1 base and J lost 3 bases. CDR3 sequence: CASSLGVGWTSGIYEQYF. Here the CDR3 DNA reads TGTGCCAGCAGCTTAGGAGTTGGTTGGACTAGCGGGATCTACGAGCAGTACTTC.

The table lists this clone with a few counts. V gene TRBV7-9 combines with J gene TRBJ1-1; D not certain. Germline V gene data show CDR1 as SEHNR and CDR2 as FQNEAQ (reference sequence). The CDR3 is made up of 14 amino acids. Deletions cut 5 bases from V and 1 base from J, with 11 bases between. CDR3 bases: TGTGCCAGCAGCCCTCGACACGGGAACACTGAAGCTTTCTTT. Amino acids: CASSPRHGNTEAFF. The whole variable domain, filled in from reference TRBV7-9 and TRBJ1-1, reads DTGVSQNPRHKITKRGQNVTFRCDPISEHNRLYWYRQTLGQGPEFLTYFQNEAQLEKSRLLSDRFSAERPKGSFSTLEIQRTEQGDSAMYLCASSPRHGNTEAFFGQGTRLTVV.

J is TRBJ1-1 and V is TRBV4-2; 8 nucleotides align to TRBD1. CDR1 is LGHNA, CDR2 YNFKEQ, per germline. V was pared by 0 bases and J by 5 bases, with 11 bases of the junction left unmatched. The CDR3 spans 17 residues. This CDR3 reads CASSQDPVRGLRTEAFF. The CDR3 DNA follows: TGTGCCAGCAGCCAAGATCCCGTCAGGGGGCTGAGGACTGAAGCTTTCTTT.

The table lists this clone with a few counts. The chain couples TRBV18 to TRBJ2-7; D is uncertain. V was trimmed by 3 bases and J by 4 bases, leaving 16 bases between them. CDR1 is KGHSH and CDR2 is LQKENI in the germline V gene. The CDR3 sequence is 15 residues long. CDR3 sequence: CASSPGGAAGYEQYF. CDR3 coding DNA: TGTGCCAGCTCACCGGGTGGAGCAGCCGGGTACGAGCAGTACTTC. Filled out from reference TRBV18 and TRBJ2-7, the complete variable domain reads NAGVMQNPRHLVRRRGQEARLRCSPMKGHSHVYWYRQLPEEGLKFMVYLQKENIIDESGMPKERFSAEFPKEGPSILRIQQVVRGDSAAYFCASSPGGAAGYEQYFGPGTRLTVT.

This clone appeared a few times. The chain uses TRBV10-3 and TRBJ2-2; 9 bases line up with TRBD1. The V gene's germline CDR1 is ENHRY and CDR2 SYGVKD. Trimming took 10 bases from V and 6 from J; bases not matched to a gene: 12. CDR3 size: 15 residues. The CDR3 is CATNPGTGRSGELFF. CDR3 coding DNA: TGTGCCACCAATCCCGGGACAGGGAGGTCCGGGGAGCTGTTTTTT.